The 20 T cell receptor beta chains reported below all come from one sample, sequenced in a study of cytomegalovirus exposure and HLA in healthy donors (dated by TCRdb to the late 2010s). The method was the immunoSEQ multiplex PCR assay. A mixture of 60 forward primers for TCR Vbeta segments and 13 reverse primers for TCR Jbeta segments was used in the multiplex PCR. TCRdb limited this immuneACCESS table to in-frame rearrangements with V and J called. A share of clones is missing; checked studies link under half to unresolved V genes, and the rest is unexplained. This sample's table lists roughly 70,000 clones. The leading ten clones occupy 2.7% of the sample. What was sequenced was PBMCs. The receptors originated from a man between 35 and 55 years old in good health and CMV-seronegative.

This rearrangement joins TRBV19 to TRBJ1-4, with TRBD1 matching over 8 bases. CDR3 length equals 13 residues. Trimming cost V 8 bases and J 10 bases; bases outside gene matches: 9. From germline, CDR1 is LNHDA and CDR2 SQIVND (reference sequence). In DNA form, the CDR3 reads TGTGCCAGTGAGGGGACAGGCGACGGAAAACTGTTTTTT. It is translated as CASEGTGDGKLFF.

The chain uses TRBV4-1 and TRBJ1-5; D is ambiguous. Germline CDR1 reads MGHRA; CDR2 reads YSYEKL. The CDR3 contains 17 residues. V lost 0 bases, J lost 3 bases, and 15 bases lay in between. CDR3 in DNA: TGCGCCAGCAGCCAAGACCATTCTGAACTTCCCAATCAGCCCCAGCATTTT. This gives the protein CASSQDHSELPNQPQHF.

The CDR3 loop reads CASSPAREETQYF. The CDR3 coding sequence is TGTGCCAGCAGCCCCGCACGGGAAGAGACCCAGTACTTC. The chain is built from TRBV7-3 and TRBJ2-5, with unresolved D. Looked up from germline, CDR1 is SGHTA and CDR2 is FQGTGA. The CDR3 spans 13 residues. With 5 bases removed from V and 3 bases from J, the gap between germline ends came to 10 bases. Using reference TRBV7-3 and TRBJ2-5 for the parts outside the CDR3, the full variable domain is GAGVSQTPSNKVTEKGKYVELRCDPISGHTALYWYRQSLGQGPEFLIYFQGTGAADDSGLPNDRFFAVRPEGSVSTLKIQRTERGDSAVYLCASSPAREETQYFGPGTRLLVL.

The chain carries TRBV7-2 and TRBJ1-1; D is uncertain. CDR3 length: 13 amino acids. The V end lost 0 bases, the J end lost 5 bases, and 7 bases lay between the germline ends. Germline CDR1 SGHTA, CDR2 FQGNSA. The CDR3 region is CASSLAEGTEAFF. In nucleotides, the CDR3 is TGTGCCAGCAGCTTAGCCGAGGGAACTGAAGCTTTCTTT.

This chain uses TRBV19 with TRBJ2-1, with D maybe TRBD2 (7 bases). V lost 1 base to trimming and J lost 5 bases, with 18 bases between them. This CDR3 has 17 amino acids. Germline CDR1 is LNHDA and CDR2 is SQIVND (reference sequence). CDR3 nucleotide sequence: TGTGCCAGTAGTATAGGGGCGGCGGGGGCAATGGACAATGAGCAGTTCTTC. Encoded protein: CASSIGAAGAMDNEQFF.

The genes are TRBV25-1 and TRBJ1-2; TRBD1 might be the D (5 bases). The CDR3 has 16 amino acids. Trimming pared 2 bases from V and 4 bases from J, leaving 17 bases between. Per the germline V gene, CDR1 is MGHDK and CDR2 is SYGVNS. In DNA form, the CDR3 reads TGTGCCAGCAGTGAACAGGGAAGAGAAGGGGTCTATGGCTACACCTTC. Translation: CASSEQGREGVYGYTF.

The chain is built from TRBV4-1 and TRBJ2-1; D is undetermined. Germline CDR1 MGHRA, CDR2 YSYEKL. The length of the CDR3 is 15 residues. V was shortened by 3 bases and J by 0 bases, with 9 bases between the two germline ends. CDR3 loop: CASSQAGPSYNEQFF. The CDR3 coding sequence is TGCGCCAGCAGCCAGGCAGGCCCCTCCTACAATGAGCAGTTCTTC.

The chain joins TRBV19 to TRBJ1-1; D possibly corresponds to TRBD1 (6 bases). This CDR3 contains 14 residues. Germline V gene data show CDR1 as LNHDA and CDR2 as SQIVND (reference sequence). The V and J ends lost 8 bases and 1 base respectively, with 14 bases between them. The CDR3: CASVPGHSNTEAFF. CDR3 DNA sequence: TGTGCCAGTGTCCCGGGACACTCGAACACTGAAGCTTTCTTT. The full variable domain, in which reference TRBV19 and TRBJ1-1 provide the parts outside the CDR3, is DGGITQSPKYLFRKEGQNVTLSCEQNLNHDAMYWYRQDPGQGLRLIYYSQIVNDFQKGDIAEGYSVSREKKESFPLTVTSAQKNPTAFYLCASVPGHSNTEAFFGQGTRLTVV.

Here the CDR3 DNA reads TGTGCCAGCAGCAAAGACAGGGGCTCCTACGAGCAGTACTTC. Protein: CASSKDRGSYEQYF. The V gene is TRBV21-1, the J gene TRBJ2-7; the listed D gene, TRBD1, was not tested against the DNA. TRBV21-1 is labeled a pseudogene. The CDR3 is made up of 14 amino acids.

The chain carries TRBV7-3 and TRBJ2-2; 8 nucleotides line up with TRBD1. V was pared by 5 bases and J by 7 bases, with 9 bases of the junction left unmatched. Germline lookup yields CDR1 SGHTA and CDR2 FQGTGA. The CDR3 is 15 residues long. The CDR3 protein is CASSDGQGPLGELFF. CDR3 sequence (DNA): TGTGCCAGCAGCGACGGACAGGGCCCACTCGGGGAGCTGTTTTTT. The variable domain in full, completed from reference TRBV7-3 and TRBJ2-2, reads GAGVSQTPSNKVTEKGKYVELRCDPISGHTALYWYRQSLGQGPEFLIYFQGTGAADDSGLPNDRFFAVRPEGSVSTLKIQRTERGDSAVYLCASSDGQGPLGELFFGEGSRLTVL.

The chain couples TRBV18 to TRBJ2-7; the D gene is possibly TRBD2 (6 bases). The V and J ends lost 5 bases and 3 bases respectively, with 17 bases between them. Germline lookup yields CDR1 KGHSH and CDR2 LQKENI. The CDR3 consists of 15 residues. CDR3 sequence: CASSFYGLTDYEQYF. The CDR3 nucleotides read TGTGCCAGCTCATTTTACGGACTAACAGACTACGAGCAGTACTTC.

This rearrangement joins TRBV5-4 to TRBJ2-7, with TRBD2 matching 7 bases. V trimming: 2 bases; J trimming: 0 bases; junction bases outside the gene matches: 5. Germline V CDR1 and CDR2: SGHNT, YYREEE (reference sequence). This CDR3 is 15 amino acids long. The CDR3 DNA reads TGTGCCAGCAGCTTTCCTGGCGGGGGCTCCTACGAGCAGTACTTC. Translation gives CASSFPGGGSYEQYF.

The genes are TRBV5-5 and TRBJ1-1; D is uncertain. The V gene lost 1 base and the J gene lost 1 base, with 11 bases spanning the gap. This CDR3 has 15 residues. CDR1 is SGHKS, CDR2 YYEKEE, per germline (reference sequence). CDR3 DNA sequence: TGTGCCAGCAGCTTGTCTCGGGGAGGGAACACTGAAGCTTTCTTT. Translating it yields CASSLSRGGNTEAFF.

CDR3 residues: CASSLDTDSPLHF. The CDR3 DNA follows: TGTGCCAGCAGCTTGGACACCGATTCACCCCTCCACTTT. V is TRBV5-5 and J is TRBJ1-6, with D hard to call. The ends were cut back, 0 bases at V and 8 bases at J, with 6 bases in the middle. This CDR3 contains 13 residues. Germline lookup yields CDR1 SGHKS and CDR2 YYEKEE (reference sequence). Full variable domain (missing parts from reference TRBV5-5 and TRBJ1-6): DAGVTQSPTHLIKTRGQQVTLRCSPISGHKSVSWYQQVLGQGPQFIFQYYEKEERGRGNFPDRFSARQFPNYSSELNVNALLLGDSALYLCASSLDTDSPLHFGNGTRLTVT.

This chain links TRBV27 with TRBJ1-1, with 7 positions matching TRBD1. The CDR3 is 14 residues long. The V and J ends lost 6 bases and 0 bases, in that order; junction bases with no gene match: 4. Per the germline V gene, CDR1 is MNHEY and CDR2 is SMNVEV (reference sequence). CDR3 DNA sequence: TGTGCCAGCAGGACGGACAGGATGAACACTGAAGCTTTCTTT. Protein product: CASRTDRMNTEAFF.

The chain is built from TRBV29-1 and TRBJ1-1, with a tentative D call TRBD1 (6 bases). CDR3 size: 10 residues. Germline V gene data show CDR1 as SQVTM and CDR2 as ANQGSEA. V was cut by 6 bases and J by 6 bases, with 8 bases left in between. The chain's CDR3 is CSVRQAEAFF. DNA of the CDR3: TGCAGCGTCCGACAGGCTGAAGCTTTCTTT.

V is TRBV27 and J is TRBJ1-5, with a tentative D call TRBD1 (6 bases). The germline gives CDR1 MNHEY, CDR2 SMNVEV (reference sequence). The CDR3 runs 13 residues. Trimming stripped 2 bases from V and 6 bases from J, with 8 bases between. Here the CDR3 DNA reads TGTGCCAGCAGTTTAGGGGGCGCTCAGCCCCAGCATTTT. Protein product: CASSLGGAQPQHF.

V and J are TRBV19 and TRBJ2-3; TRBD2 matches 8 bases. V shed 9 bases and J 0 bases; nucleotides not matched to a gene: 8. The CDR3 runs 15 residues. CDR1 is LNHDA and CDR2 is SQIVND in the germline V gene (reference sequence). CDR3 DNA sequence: TGTGCCAGACGGGGGGGCGGCGCTAGCACAGATACGCAGTATTTT. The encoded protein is CARRGGGASTDTQYF.

The CDR3 nucleotides read TGTGCCAGCTCACCAATCTCCCGACAGGGTTGGGATGGCTACACCTTC. This gives the protein CASSPISRQGWDGYTF. The rearrangement uses TRBV18 and TRBJ1-2, with 7 bases identical to TRBD1. With V trimmed by 2 bases and J by 6 bases, 12 bases remained unmatched. The CDR3 spans 16 residues. Germline lookup yields CDR1 KGHSH and CDR2 LQKENI.

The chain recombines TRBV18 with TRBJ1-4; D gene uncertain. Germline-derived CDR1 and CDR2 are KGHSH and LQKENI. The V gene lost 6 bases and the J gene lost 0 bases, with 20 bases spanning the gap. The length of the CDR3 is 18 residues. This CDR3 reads CASSTMGGSPATNEKLFF. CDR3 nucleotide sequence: TGTGCCAGCTCCACGATGGGAGGGTCACCTGCAACTAATGAAAAACTGTTTTTT.